This passage covers 24 T cell receptor beta chains from one sample sequenced in a study of T cell repertoires in cytomegalovirus infection. MiXCR was run by TCRdb on the reads, yielding one entry per CDR3 protein. This sample has roughly 990,000 distinct CDR3 sequences; approximately 30% occur once, and the top ten carry roughly 13%. These receptors are not linked to any known antigen. Sequences were derived from cultured CD8+ T cells from PBMCs, sampled from culture after CMV antigen stimulation. The receptors were sampled from a human donor in good health (CMV status not recorded). Some clones in this sample may be carry-over from other donors' samples.

This chain uses TRBV5-4 with TRBJ1-1, with 7 bases lining up with TRBD1. This CDR3 region has 13 residues. With V trimmed by 5 bases and J by 6 bases, 7 bases remained unmatched. CDR1 and CDR2 (germline): SGHNT, YYREEE (reference sequence). CDR3 DNA sequence: TGTGCCAGCAGGATGACAGGGTTCCCTGAAGCTTTCTTT. Protein product: CASRMTGFPEAFF.

This clonotype was seen at least ten times. The chain carries TRBV7-9 and TRBJ2-1; possible D gene TRBD1, 5 bases. Germline-derived CDR1 and CDR2 are SEHNR and FQNEAQ (reference sequence). The CDR3 contains 16 residues. V lost 4 bases and J lost 4, with 17 bases in between. CDR3 in amino acids: CASSSPLTGPYNEQFF. DNA for the CDR3: TGTGCCAGCAGCTCCCCACTAACAGGACCTTACAATGAGCAGTTCTTC.

The CDR3 DNA sequence: TGTGCCAGCAGTGCTCAAGGGGGCGAAGGCTATGGCTACACCTTC. Translating it yields CASSAQGGEGYGYTF. The chain joins TRBV2 to TRBJ1-2; TRBD1 matches 7 bases. CDR1 and CDR2 from the germline V gene are SNHLY and FYNNEI. V lost 4 bases to trimming and J lost 4 bases; unmatched junction nucleotides: 9. This CDR3 is 15 amino acids long.

In this sample, this clonotype turned up a few times. The rearrangement joins TRBV20-1 to TRBJ2-1; 11 nucleotides line up with TRBD2. The germline CDR1 and CDR2 sequences are DFQATT and SNEGSKA (reference sequence). The CDR3 consists of 15 residues. J gave up 8 bases and V 0 bases, and 6 bases lay outside the gene matches. The DNA for the CDR3 is TGCAGTGCTAGAGATCGCCTAGCGGGGGGCTATGAGCAGTTCTTC. Amino acid sequence: CSARDRLAGGYEQFF.

This sequence joins TRBV7-9 and TRBJ2-5; 7 bases fit TRBD1. Trimming removed 2 bases from V and 3 bases from J; junction bases left unmatched: 9. The CDR3 runs to 16 residues. Germline-derived CDR1 and CDR2 are SEHNR and FQNEAQ (reference sequence). The CDR3 loop reads CASSLINPTGEETQYF. In DNA, the CDR3 is TGTGCCAGCAGCTTAATCAACCCTACAGGGGAAGAGACCCAGTACTTC. The full variable domain, in which reference TRBV7-9 and TRBJ2-5 provide the parts outside the CDR3, is DTGVSQNPRHKITKRGQNVTFRCDPISEHNRLYWYRQTLGQGPEFLTYFQNEAQLEKSRLLSDRFSAERPKGSFSTLEIQRTEQGDSAMYLCASSLINPTGEETQYFGPGTRLLVL.

The rearrangement uses TRBV7-9 and TRBJ1-1; D may be TRBD1 (5 bases). Germline-derived CDR1 and CDR2 are SEHNR and FQNEAQ (reference sequence). The CDR3 extends over 15 amino acids. V lost 5 bases and J lost 1, with 14 bases in between. CDR3 sequence reads: CASSPWDGRNTEAFF. CDR3 sequence (DNA): TGTGCCAGCAGCCCATGGGACGGGAGGAACACTGAAGCTTTCTTT. The complete variable domain, with remaining parts taken from reference TRBV7-9 and TRBJ1-1, reads DTGVSQNPRHKITKRGQNVTFRCDPISEHNRLYWYRQTLGQGPEFLTYFQNEAQLEKSRLLSDRFSAERPKGSFSTLEIQRTEQGDSAMYLCASSPWDGRNTEAFFGQGTRLTVV.

A few counts support this clonotype. The J gene is TRBJ2-7, the V gene TRBV5-6; a weak D match, TRBD2 (7 bases). Germline V lookup: CDR1 SGHDT, CDR2 YYEEEE. This CDR3 is 15 amino acids long. The V end was cut by 4 bases, the J end by 2 bases, with 16 bases between. CDR3 in amino acids: CASSGEGGATYEQYF. In DNA, the CDR3 is TGTGCCAGCAGCGGGGAGGGGGGGGCAACCTACGAGCAGTACTTC.

Only a few counts were recorded for this clonotype. This chain joins TRBV12-3 or TRBV12-4 and TRBJ1-2; 10 nucleotides align to TRBD1. V was pared by 6 bases and J by 7 bases, with 5 bases of the junction left unmatched. The CDR3 has 13 residues. CDR3: CASRGTGAGGYTF. The CDR3 region has the DNA TGTGCCAGCAGAGGGACAGGGGCGGGTGGCTACACCTTC.

In this sample, this clonotype turned up many times. The V call is TRBV7-6, the J call TRBJ2-1; D is possibly TRBD1 (5 bases). CDR3 length equals 14 residues. Germline CDR1 is SGHVS and CDR2 is FNYEAQ. Trimming removed 3 bases at V and 8 bases at J, with 14 bases between. The CDR3 is CASSFSGIWDEQFF. DNA for the CDR3: TGTGCCAGCAGCTTTTCAGGGATATGGGATGAGCAGTTCTTC.

This clonotype has just a few counts. The V gene is TRBV19, the J gene TRBJ2-1; 10 bases match TRBD2. The CDR3 is 15 residues long. Germline CDR1 LNHDA, CDR2 SQIVND (reference sequence). V shed 7 bases, J shed 7 bases, and the junction held 10 bases outside the gene matches. Here the CDR3 DNA reads TGTGCCAGTATAGGGGTAGCGGGAGGCGGGAATGAGCAGTTCTTC. Its translation is CASIGVAGGGNEQFF. The full variable domain, its missing parts supplied by reference TRBV19 and TRBJ2-1, is DGGITQSPKYLFRKEGQNVTLSCEQNLNHDAMYWYRQDPGQGLRLIYYSQIVNDFQKGDIAEGYSVSREKKESFPLTVTSAQKNPTAFYLCASIGVAGGGNEQFFGPGTRLTVL.

V usage is TRBV6-1 and J usage is TRBJ2-6; 8 nucleotides agree with TRBD1. The ends lost 3 bases at V and 1 base at J; junction bases unmatched: 8. Germline CDR1 reads MNHNS; CDR2 reads SASEGT. This CDR3 is built from 18 residues. The CDR3 is CASSEDRVINSGANVLTF. DNA of the CDR3: TGTGCCAGCAGTGAGGACAGGGTAATAAATTCTGGGGCCAACGTCCTGACTTTC.

This clonotype was observed a few times. This rearrangement joins TRBV20-1 to TRBJ2-2; D perhaps matches TRBD2 (5 bases). This CDR3 contains 12 residues. V lost 1 base, J lost 7 bases, and 7 bases lay in between. In germline, CDR1 is DFQATT, CDR2 SNEGSKA (reference sequence). The DNA of the CDR3 is TGCAGTGCTAGAGTAGAGGGCGGGGAGCTGTTTTTT. Protein: CSARVEGGELFF.

This clonotype was recorded a few times. V and J are TRBV6-6 and TRBJ2-1; TRBD1 matches at 10 bases. Germline V CDR1 and CDR2: MNHNY, SVGAGI (reference sequence). The CDR3 extends over 17 amino acids. Losses at the gene ends were 5 bases for V and 0 bases for J; bases not matched to a gene: 7. In DNA, the CDR3 is TGTGCCAGCAGTCCCCGGGACAGGGGCCGCTCCTACAATGAGCAGTTCTTC. Encoded protein: CASSPRDRGRSYNEQFF.

CDR3 protein: CASTKQGALGSGANVLTF. The CDR3 DNA sequence: TGTGCCAGCACCAAACAGGGCGCTCTTGGCTCTGGGGCCAACGTCCTGACTTTC. V and J are TRBV6-2 or TRBV6-3 and TRBJ2-6, with D possibly matching TRBD1 (6 bases). The V end was cut by 7 bases, the J end by 0 bases, with 19 bases between. The CDR3 is 18 amino acids. CDR1 and CDR2 (germline): MNHEY, SVGEGT.

The gene calls are TRBV9 and TRBJ2-2; the D is unclear. Trimming removed 5 bases at V and 0 bases at J, with 14 bases between. The CDR3 has 16 residues. From germline, CDR1 is SGDLS and CDR2 YYNGEE. The CDR3 region has the DNA TGTGCCAGCAGAAATTTTAATGGTTCGAACACCGGGGAGCTGTTTTTT. It yields the protein CASRNFNGSNTGELFF.

In this sample, this clonotype turned up a few times. V and J are TRBV4-1 and TRBJ2-1; D may match TRBD1 or TRBD2 (5 bases each). Between the trimmed V and J ends, which lost 0 bases and 5 bases, there was a span of 14 bases. The CDR3 contains 16 residues. CDR1 is MGHRA and CDR2 is YSYEKL in the germline V gene. The CDR3 sequence: CASSQENEGIDNEQFF. In DNA, the CDR3 is TGCGCCAGCAGCCAAGAAAATGAGGGGATTGACAATGAGCAGTTCTTC.

This chain links TRBV12-5 with TRBJ1-4; 7 bases map to TRBD1. J lost 5 bases, V lost 0 bases, and 3 bases had no gene match. Germline V gene lookup returns CDR1 LGHNT and CDR2 FRNRAP. The CDR3 runs 15 residues. The CDR3 loop is CASGLVLDRNEKLFF. The DNA for the CDR3 is TGTGCTAGTGGTTTGGTACTGGACAGGAATGAAAAACTGTTTTTT.

The chain joins TRBV7-9 to TRBJ2-2; D is unresolved. V shed 5 bases and J shed 4 bases, with 11 bases lying between them. This CDR3 has 14 amino acids. Germline CDR1 reads SEHNR; CDR2 reads FQNEAQ (reference sequence). This chain's CDR3 is CASSAMLVTGELFF. As DNA, the CDR3 is TGTGCCAGCAGCGCAATGTTGGTCACCGGGGAGCTGTTTTTT.

This chain joins TRBV12-3 or TRBV12-4 and TRBJ1-1; D is unclear. V lost 3 bases and J lost 4, with 15 bases in between. The CDR3 runs to 15 residues. The CDR3 region has the DNA TGTGCCAGCAGTTTGGGAGTCGAGGGCCCCACTGAAGCTTTCTTT. Translating it yields CASSLGVEGPTEAFF.

This clonotype was seen a few times. J is TRBJ2-5 and V is TRBV10-2; no reliable D call. Trimming left V 6 bases short and J 5 bases short, with 13 bases between. Germline-derived CDR1 and CDR2 are WSHSY and SAAADI. This CDR3 has 13 amino acids. CDR3 residues: CASRLIPRETQYF. CDR3 sequence (DNA): TGCGCCAGCAGGCTCATCCCCCGGGAGACCCAGTACTTC.

This clonotype was found many times. The genes are TRBV7-8 and TRBJ1-6; 10 bases agree with TRBD1. Germline V gene sequence: CDR1 SGHVS, CDR2 FQNEAQ. The V and J ends lost 3 bases and 9 bases, in that order; junction bases with no gene match: 5. The CDR3 length is 15 residues. CDR3 loop: CASSFPGTGASPLHF. Here the CDR3 DNA reads TGTGCCAGCAGCTTCCCGGGGACAGGGGCTTCACCCCTCCACTTT.

In its sample, this clonotype was seen many times. V gene TRBV7-8 combines with J gene TRBJ2-3; 10 bases line up with TRBD2. V lost 5 bases and J lost 0; bases outside the gene matches: 14. The CDR3 has 19 residues. Germline CDR1 SGHVS, CDR2 FQNEAQ. For the CDR3, the DNA is TGTGCCAGCAGCCCCTCCCCAGCGGGGGGGCCCGCTAGCACAGATACGCAGTATTTT. It translates to CASSPSPAGGPASTDTQYF.

In this sample, this clonotype turned up a few times. The gene calls are TRBV18 and TRBJ2-7; 9 positions agree with TRBD1. Germline V gene sequence: CDR1 KGHSH, CDR2 LQKENI. Trimming cost V 3 bases and J 0 bases; bases outside gene matches: 3. This CDR3 contains 15 residues. Written as DNA, the CDR3 is TGTGCCAGCTCACCTGGACAGGGGCCCTCCTACGAGCAGTACTTC. Translated: CASSPGQGPSYEQYF.

This clonotype was detected many times. V and J are TRBV7-6 and TRBJ2-5; D remains unclear. Trimming left V 4 bases short and J 4 bases short, with 16 bases between. Germline assignment: CDR1 SGHVS and CDR2 FNYEAQ. The CDR3 is made up of 15 amino acids. This CDR3 is CASSSLHTNRETQYF. DNA of the CDR3: TGTGCCAGCAGCTCCCTACACACGAACAGAGAGACCCAGTACTTC.